The clone carrying this T cell receptor beta chain turned up a few times. The V end was cut by 5 bases, the J end by 5 bases, with 22 bases between. Germline V lookup: CDR1 SGHAT, CDR2 FQNNGV. CDR3 length equals 16 residues. These data are taken from a study of neurological immune-mediated disorders. TCRdb re-called the 5' RACE reads through MiXCR, storing one row per CDR3 protein. Among tens of thousands of distinct CDR3 sequences listed, roughly 12% were seen once. Unsorted libraries were derived from 2 million PBMCs stored at -80 C. The TCR comes from a woman aged 55-69 years with HTLV-1-associated myelopathy (HAM/TSP). The chain carries TRBV11-2 and TRBJ2-7; possible D gene TRBD2, 5 bases. Sequenced: PBMCs. CDR3 coding DNA: TGTGCCAGCAGCCCCCCCCTAGCTCCGAGACCCCACGAGCAGTACTTC. Translation: CASSPPLAPRPHEQYF. The full variable domain, rest sourced from reference TRBV11-2 and TRBJ2-7, is EAGVAQSPRYKIIEKRQSVAFWCNPISGHATLYWYQQILGQGPKLLIQFQNNGVVDDSQLPKDRFSAERLKGVDSTLKIQPAKLEDSAVYLCASSPPLAPRPHEQYFGPGTRLTVT.